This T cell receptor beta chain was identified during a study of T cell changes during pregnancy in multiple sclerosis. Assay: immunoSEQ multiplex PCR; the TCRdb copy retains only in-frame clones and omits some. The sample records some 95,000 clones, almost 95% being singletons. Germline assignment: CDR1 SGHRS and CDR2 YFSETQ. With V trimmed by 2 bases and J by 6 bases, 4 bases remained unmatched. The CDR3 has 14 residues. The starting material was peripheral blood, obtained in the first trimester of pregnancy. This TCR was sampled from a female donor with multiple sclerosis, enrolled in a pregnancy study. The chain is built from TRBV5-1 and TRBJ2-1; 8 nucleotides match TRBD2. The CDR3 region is CASSFQTSANEQFF. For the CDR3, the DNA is TGCGCCAGCAGCTTCCAGACTAGCGCCAATGAGCAGTTCTTC.